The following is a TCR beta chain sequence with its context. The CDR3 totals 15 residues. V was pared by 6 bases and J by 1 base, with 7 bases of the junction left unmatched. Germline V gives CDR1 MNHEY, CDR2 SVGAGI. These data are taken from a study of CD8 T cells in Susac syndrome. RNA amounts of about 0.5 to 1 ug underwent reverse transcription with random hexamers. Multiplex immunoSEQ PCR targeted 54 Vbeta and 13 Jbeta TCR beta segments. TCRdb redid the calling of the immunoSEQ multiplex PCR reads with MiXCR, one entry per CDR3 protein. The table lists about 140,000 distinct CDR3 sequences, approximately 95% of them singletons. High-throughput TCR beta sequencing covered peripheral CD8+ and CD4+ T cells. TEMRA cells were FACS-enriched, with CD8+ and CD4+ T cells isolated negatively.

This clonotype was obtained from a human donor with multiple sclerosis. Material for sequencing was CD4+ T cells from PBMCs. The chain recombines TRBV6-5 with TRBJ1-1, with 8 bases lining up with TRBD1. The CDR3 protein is CASSRTGLTNTEAFF. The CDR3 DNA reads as TGTGCCAGCAGCCGGACAGGGCTAACGAACACTGAAGCTTTCTTT.